One and the same sample provided the 18 T cell receptor beta chains below, sequenced in a study of human versus mouse CDR3 diversity and MHC coevolution. Sequenced by immunoSEQ multiplex PCR; TCRdb stores in-frame clones only, minus some. Of roughly 81,000 clones in the sample, about 94% are singletons; the top ten hold over 1.3%. The sample taken for sequencing was naive CD4+ T cells from blood. The subset here: CD45RO-negative CD62L-positive naive CD4 T cells. These receptors originate from a person between 25 and 70 years old in good health.

This chain links TRBV18 with TRBJ2-7; D perhaps matches TRBD2 (6 bases). Per germline, CDR1 KGHSH and CDR2 LQKENI. The CDR3 is made up of 15 amino acids. Trimming took 0 bases from V and 2 from J, leaving 11 bases between them. The CDR3 here is CASSPPGTPAYEQYF. The DNA of the CDR3 is TGTGCCAGCTCACCACCGGGGACTCCTGCCTACGAGCAGTACTTC.

The chain is built from TRBV21-1 and TRBJ2-1; the D call in the table, TRBD2, was not verified against the DNA. TRBV21-1 is tagged as a pseudogene. The CDR3 contains 17 residues. This chain's CDR3 is CASSKGEGGGSYNEQFF. CDR3 DNA: TGTGCCAGCAGCAAAGGGGAGGGCGGTGGTTCCTACAATGAGCAGTTCTTC.

This chain links TRBV19 with TRBJ2-5; no firm D call. This CDR3 region has 14 residues. V gave up 5 bases and J gave up 7 bases, with 17 bases separating them. CDR1 is LNHDA and CDR2 is SQIVND in the germline V gene (reference sequence). The CDR3 loop is CASSPREFFGTQYF. The CDR3 DNA sequence: TGTGCCAGTAGTCCTAGAGAGTTTTTCGGGACCCAGTACTTC.

The rearrangement joins TRBV19 to TRBJ1-4; D may be TRBD1 (6 bases). In germline, CDR1 is LNHDA, CDR2 SQIVND (reference sequence). The CDR3 contains 14 residues. V was trimmed by 4 bases and J by 8 bases, leaving 14 bases between them. The CDR3 DNA is TGTGCCAGTAGTAGGGGGCTCCAGGAGGAAAAACTGTTTTTT. Protein: CASSRGLQEEKLFF.

The J gene is TRBJ2-7, the V gene TRBV7-2; no firm D call. This CDR3 comprises 14 residues. Germline values: CDR1 SGHTA, CDR2 FQGNSA. The V end was cut by 5 bases, the J end by 7 bases, with 18 bases between. Here the CDR3 reads CASSPPYSFYEQYF. The DNA of the CDR3 is TGTGCCAGCAGCCCCCCGTATTCTTTTTATGAGCAGTACTTC.

This chain uses TRBV7-3 with TRBJ1-2, with 8 bases aligning to TRBD1. The germline V gene has CDR1 SGHTA and CDR2 FQGTGA. J was trimmed by 6 bases and V by 5 bases; bases with no gene match: 5. CDR3 size: 13 residues. CDR3 nucleotide sequence: TGTGCCAGCAGCCAGGGGGCAGATAATGGCTACACCTTC. Translation: CASSQGADNGYTF. Filled out from reference TRBV7-3 and TRBJ1-2, the complete variable domain reads GAGVSQTPSNKVTEKGKYVELRCDPISGHTALYWYRQSLGQGPEFLIYFQGTGAADDSGLPNDRFFAVRPEGSVSTLKIQRTERGDSAVYLCASSQGADNGYTFGSGTRLTVV.

The genes are TRBV9 and TRBJ1-6; no clear D. Trimming removed 0 bases from V and 8 bases from J, with 12 bases in between. Germline V gives CDR1 SGDLS, CDR2 YYNGEE. The length of the CDR3 is 15 residues. The CDR3 region is CASSVANSQDSPLHF. In DNA, the CDR3 is TGTGCCAGCAGCGTAGCGAACAGTCAGGATTCACCCCTCCACTTT. Full variable domain (rest looked up from reference TRBV9 and TRBJ1-6): DSGVTQTPKHLITATGQRVTLRCSPRSGDLSVYWYQQSLDQGLQFLIQYYNGEERAKGNILERFSAQQFPDLHSELNLSSLELGDSALYFCASSVANSQDSPLHFGNGTRLTVT.

This clone was counted once. The rearrangement joins TRBV7-2 to TRBJ2-5, with TRBD2 matching 10 bases. TRBJ2-7 explains the end of the DNA better; the J call may be wrong. CDR3 length: 16 amino acids. Germline V gene sequence: CDR1 SGHTA, CDR2 FQGNSA. In nucleotides, the CDR3 is TGTGCCAGCAGCTTAGGGGGGACTAGCGCACCCTACGAGCAGTACTTC. Translating it yields CASSLGGTSAPYEQYF.

The genes are TRBV9 and TRBJ2-3; TRBD2 matches at 10 bases. The germline gives CDR1 SGDLS, CDR2 YYNGEE. This CDR3 has 17 residues. Trimming at V came to 0 bases and at J to 3 bases, leaving 7 bases not matched to a gene. CDR3 coding DNA: TGTGCCAGCAGCGTAGCCCCTAGCGGGAGTTTGACAGATACGCAGTATTTT. It encodes CASSVAPSGSLTDTQYF.

This chain connects TRBV5-1 to TRBJ2-2, with 7 bases lining up with TRBD1. Germline V CDR1 and CDR2: SGHRS, YFSETQ. The junction had 3 bases not matched to a gene; V was cut back by 4 bases and J by 0 bases. The CDR3 length is 15 residues. The CDR3 loop is CASSTGTANTGELFF. For the CDR3, the DNA is TGCGCCAGCAGCACCGGGACAGCGAACACCGGGGAGCTGTTTTTT. The full variable domain, in which reference TRBV5-1 and TRBJ2-2 provide the parts outside the CDR3, is KAGVTQTPRYLIKTRGQQVTLSCSPISGHRSVSWYQQTPGQGLQFLFEYFSETQRNKGNFPGRFSGRQFSNSRSEMNVSTLELGDSALYLCASSTGTANTGELFFGEGSRLTVL.

DNA for the CDR3: TGCGCCAGCAGCCAAGGGGAAGGGAGAACTGAAGCTTTCTTT. Encoded protein: CASSQGEGRTEAFF. This sequence joins TRBV4-3 and TRBJ1-1; D unresolved. The germline V gene encodes CDR1 LGHNA and CDR2 YSLEER. Trimming shortened V by 1 base and J by 5 bases, and 11 bases separated the two germline ends. This CDR3 region has 14 residues.

The V and J genes are TRBV6-4 and TRBJ1-1; no definite D call. The CDR3 is made up of 13 amino acids. Germline assignment: CDR1 MRHNA and CDR2 SNTAGT. Trimming shortened V by 2 bases and J by 1 base, and 5 bases separated the two germline ends. CDR3 bases: TGTGCCAGCAGTGACCGGGGGAACACTGAAGCTTTCTTT. It codes for CASSDRGNTEAFF.

J is TRBJ2-7 and V is TRBV5-5, with D perhaps matching TRBD1 (6 bases). Germline assignment: CDR1 SGHKS and CDR2 YYEKEE (reference sequence). CDR3 size: 13 residues. The V end was cut by 2 bases, the J end by 7 bases, with 13 bases between. The CDR3 DNA reads TGTGCCAGCAGCTTAACAGGGTCAGGAGAGCAGTACTTC. Protein: CASSLTGSGEQYF.

This chain uses TRBV18 with TRBJ2-7, with 8 bases that match TRBD2. The CDR3 is 16 residues long. Germline V gene lookup returns CDR1 KGHSH and CDR2 LQKENI. V lost 6 bases and J lost 3; bases outside the gene matches: 13. CDR3 loop: CASSGISGTRIYEQYF. CDR3 nucleotides: TGTGCCAGCTCGGGGATTTCCGGGACTAGGATCTACGAGCAGTACTTC. The whole variable domain, remainder taken from reference TRBV18 and TRBJ2-7, is NAGVMQNPRHLVRRRGQEARLRCSPMKGHSHVYWYRQLPEEGLKFMVYLQKENIIDESGMPKERFSAEFPKEGPSILRIQQVVRGDSAAYFCASSGISGTRIYEQYFGPGTRLTVT.

The chain links TRBV2 to TRBJ1-6; D is uncertain. V was trimmed by 7 bases and J by 2 bases, leaving 15 bases between them. Germline V gene data show CDR1 as SNHLY and CDR2 as FYNNEI. This CDR3 has 16 residues. In DNA form, the CDR3 reads TGTGCCAGCAACCCCGGAGCGGGAACCTATAATTCACCCCTCCACTTT. It codes for CASNPGAGTYNSPLHF.

The V and J genes are TRBV7-9 and TRBJ1-1, with D hard to call. V was pared by 4 bases and J by 7 bases, with 16 bases between. Germline V gene sequence: CDR1 SEHNR, CDR2 FQNEAQ (reference sequence). The CDR3 runs 14 residues. The CDR3 DNA follows: TGTGCCAGCAGCTCCGGACCTGGGAGCCTTGAAGCTTTCTTT. Its translation is CASSSGPGSLEAFF.

This chain joins TRBV5-6 and TRBJ2-7; possibly TRBD1 for D (6 bases). This CDR3 region has 15 residues. V shed 4 bases and J shed 5 bases, with 19 bases lying between them. Per the germline V gene, CDR1 is SGHDT and CDR2 is YYEEEE. The CDR3 protein is CASSPPGWKGDEQYF. CDR3 in DNA: TGTGCCAGCAGCCCACCGGGGTGGAAGGGGGACGAGCAGTACTTC. The full variable domain, in which reference TRBV5-6 and TRBJ2-7 provide the parts outside the CDR3, is DAGVTQSPTHLIKTRGQQVTLRCSPKSGHDTVSWYQQALGQGPQFIFQYYEEEERQRGNFPDRFSGHQFPNYSSELNVNALLLGDSALYLCASSPPGWKGDEQYFGPGTRLTVT.

CDR3 nucleotides: TGTGCCTGGAGTGACGGACTGACCGAGCAGTACTTC. Translated, it gives CAWSDGLTEQYF. The chain recombines TRBV30 with TRBJ2-7, with a possible D match to TRBD2 (5 bases). Germline CDR1 is GTSNPN and CDR2 is SVGIG (reference sequence). V lost 1 base to trimming and J lost 6 bases, with 10 bases between them. The CDR3 is made up of 12 amino acids. The entire variable domain, with the rest obtained from reference TRBV30 and TRBJ2-7, is as follows: SQTIHQWPATLVQPVGSPLSLECTVEGTSNPNLYWYRQAAGRGLQLLFYSVGIGQISSEVPQNLSASRPQDRQFILSSKKLLLSDSGFYLCAWSDGLTEQYFGPGTRLTVT.